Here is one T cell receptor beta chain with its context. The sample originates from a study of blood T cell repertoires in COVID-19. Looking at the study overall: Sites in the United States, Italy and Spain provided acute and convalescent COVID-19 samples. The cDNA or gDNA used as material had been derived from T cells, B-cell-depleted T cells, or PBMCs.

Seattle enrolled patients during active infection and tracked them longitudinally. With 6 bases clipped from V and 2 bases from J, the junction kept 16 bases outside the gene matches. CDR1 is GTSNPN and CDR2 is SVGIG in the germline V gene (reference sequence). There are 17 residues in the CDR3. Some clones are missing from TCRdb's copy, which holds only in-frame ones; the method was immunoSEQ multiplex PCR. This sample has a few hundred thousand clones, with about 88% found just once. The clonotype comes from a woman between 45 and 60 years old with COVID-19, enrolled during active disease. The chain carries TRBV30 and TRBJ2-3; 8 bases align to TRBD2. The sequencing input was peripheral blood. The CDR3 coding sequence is TGTGCCTGTACTGTTAACCCCAGCGGGGGCACCACAGATACGCAGTATTTT. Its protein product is CACTVNPSGGTTDTQYF.